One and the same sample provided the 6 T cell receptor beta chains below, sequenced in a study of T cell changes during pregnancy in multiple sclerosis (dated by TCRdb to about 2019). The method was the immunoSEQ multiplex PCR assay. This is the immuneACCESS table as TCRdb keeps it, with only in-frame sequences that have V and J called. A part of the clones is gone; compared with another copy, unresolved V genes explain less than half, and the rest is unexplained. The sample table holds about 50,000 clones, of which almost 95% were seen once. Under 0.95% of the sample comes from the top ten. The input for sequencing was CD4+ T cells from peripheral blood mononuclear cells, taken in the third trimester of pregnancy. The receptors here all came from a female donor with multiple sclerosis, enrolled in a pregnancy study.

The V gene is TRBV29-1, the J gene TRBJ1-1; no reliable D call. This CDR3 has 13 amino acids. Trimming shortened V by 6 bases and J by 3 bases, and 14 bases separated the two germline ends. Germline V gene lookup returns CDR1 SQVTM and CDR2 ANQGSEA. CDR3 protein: CSVLNTADTEAFF. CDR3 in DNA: TGCAGCGTCCTGAACACGGCGGACACTGAAGCTTTCTTT.

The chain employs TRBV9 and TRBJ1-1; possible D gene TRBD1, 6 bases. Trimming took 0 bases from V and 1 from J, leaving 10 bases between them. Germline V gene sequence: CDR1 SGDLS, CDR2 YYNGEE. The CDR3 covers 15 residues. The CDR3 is CASSVGEGGNTEAFF. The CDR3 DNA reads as TGTGCCAGCAGCGTAGGCGAAGGGGGGAACACTGAAGCTTTCTTT.

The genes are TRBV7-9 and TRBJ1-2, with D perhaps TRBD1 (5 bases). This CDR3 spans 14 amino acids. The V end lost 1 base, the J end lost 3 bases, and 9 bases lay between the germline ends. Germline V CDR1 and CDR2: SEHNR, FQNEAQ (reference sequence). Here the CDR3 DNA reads TGTGCCAGCAGCTTAGGGGGGGTAGACTATGGCTACACCTTC. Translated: CASSLGGVDYGYTF. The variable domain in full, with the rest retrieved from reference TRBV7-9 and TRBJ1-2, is DTGVSQNPRHKITKRGQNVTFRCDPISEHNRLYWYRQTLGQGPEFLTYFQNEAQLEKSRLLSDRFSAERPKGSFSTLEIQRTEQGDSAMYLCASSLGGVDYGYTFGSGTRLTVV.

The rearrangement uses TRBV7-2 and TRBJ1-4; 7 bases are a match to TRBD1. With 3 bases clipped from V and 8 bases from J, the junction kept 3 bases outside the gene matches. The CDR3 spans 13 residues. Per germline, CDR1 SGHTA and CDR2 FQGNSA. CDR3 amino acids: CASSFGQEEKLFF. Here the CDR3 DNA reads TGTGCCAGCAGCTTCGGACAGGAAGAAAAACTGTTTTTT.

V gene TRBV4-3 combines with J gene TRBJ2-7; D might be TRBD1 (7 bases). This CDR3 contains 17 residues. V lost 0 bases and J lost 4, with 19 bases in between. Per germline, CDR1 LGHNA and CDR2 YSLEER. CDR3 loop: CASSQDAGLTGQYEQYF. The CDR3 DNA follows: TGCGCCAGCAGCCAAGATGCGGGGTTGACAGGGCAGTACGAGCAGTACTTC.

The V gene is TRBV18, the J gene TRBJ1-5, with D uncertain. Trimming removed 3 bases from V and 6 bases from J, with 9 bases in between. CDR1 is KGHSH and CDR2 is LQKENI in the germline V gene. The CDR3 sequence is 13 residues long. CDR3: CASSPSRSQPQHF. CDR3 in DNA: TGTGCCAGCTCACCGTCCAGGTCTCAGCCCCAGCATTTT.